This TCR beta chain was identified during a study of cytomegalovirus exposure and HLA in healthy donors. Study-wide results and caveats: The study listed some 160 cytomegalovirus-associated TCR beta chains. A later analysis revealed that TCR association rates differed between HLA loci, peaking at DRB1 and bottoming out at HLA-C. Versus the approximately 700-donor mean, an Asian-associated ancestry cluster reportedly showed fewer N-insertions in a later analysis. In presence/absence analyses, roughly uniform sequencing depth across donors was assumed.

V gave up 1 base and J gave up 10 bases; unmatched junction bases: 6. CDR3 length: 15 residues. Germline V lookup: CDR1 SGHTA, CDR2 FQGNSA. To note about this clone: Its antigen is not identified.

The PCR ran on 60 Vbeta and 13 Jbeta primers. Produced via immunoSEQ multiplex PCR; TCRdb's table is partial and in-frame only. The repertoire includes over 35,000 clones, 60% to 75% of them detected once, and approximately 4% sits in the top ten. This chain connects TRBV7-2 to TRBJ1-6; 8 nucleotides agree with TRBD1. The specimen sequenced was PBMCs. The sequence came from a man aged 35 to 55 in good health and CMV-seronegative. CDR3 amino acids: CASSLGGTGSSPLHF. The CDR3, as DNA: TGTGCCAGCAGCTTAGGGGGGACAGGCTCCTCACCCCTCCACTTT. Filled out from reference TRBV7-2 and TRBJ1-6, the complete variable domain reads GAGVSQSPSNKVTEKGKDVELRCDPISGHTALYWYRQSLGQGLEFLIYFQGNSAPDKSGLPSDRFSAERTGGSVSTLTIQRTQQEDSAVYLCASSLGGTGSSPLHFGNGTRLTVT.